This T cell receptor (beta chain) was obtained from a study of beta chain features in type 1 diabetes. Findings and limits, study-wide: Any HLA-type effect on TCRB rearrangement remained unresolved here. Moderate but significant shortening of TCRB CDR3s was recorded in all four CD4+ subsets from Type 1 diabetes patients.

Expressed TCRB transcripts were sequenced, since all the RNA that had been isolated was reverse transcribed. The average read count of naive, central memory and regulatory T cell samples was a few million. Method: immunoSEQ multiplex PCR; TCRdb's copy keeps in-frame clones and lacks some. The top ten hold less than 0.65% of the sample, which has about 99,000 clones, about 26% seen once. By way of CD45RO/CCR7/CD25/CD127/CD95/CD27, the CD4+ regulatory, stem cell-like memory, central memory and naive cells were sorted. All of the sorted populations showed purity greater than 95%. Comments on this clone: The antigen remains undetermined. At one of its ends the junction is not consistent with the germline gene, which may arise from a read error.

In germline, CDR1 is SGHTA, CDR2 FQGTGA. The CDR3 is made up of 16 amino acids. The genes are TRBV7-3 and TRBJ2-5, with 8 bases that match TRBD2. The sequenced sample was central memory CD4+ T cells from blood. The receptor comes from a woman younger than 35 with type 1 diabetes. CDR3 amino acids: CASSLTGLANGETQYF. In DNA form, the CDR3 reads TGTGCCAGCAGCCTAACCGGACTAGCAAACGGAGAGACCCAGTACTTC.